One sample yielded the 29 T cell receptor beta chains listed below, sequenced in a study of patients and donors after allogeneic stem cell transplantation. Each CDR3 protein is one row after TCRdb ran MiXCR on the RT-PCR reads. The profile shows about 410,000 distinct CDR3 sequences, more than 15% of them singletons. Sequenced material: blood, either unsorted or a sorted T cell fraction (not recorded which). The receptors originated from a human donor who was either an allogeneic HSCT recipient or a stem cell or donor lymphocyte infusion donor (not recorded which). It is not recorded whose cells these are; they may come from a transplant donor.

This clonotype came up a few times. The V and J genes are TRBV9 and TRBJ2-3; D is undetermined. The V end was cut by 0 bases, the J end by 2 bases, with 10 bases between. The CDR3 has 15 amino acids. Germline CDR1 SGDLS, CDR2 YYNGEE. The CDR3 here is CASSVARATTDTQYF. The CDR3 bases are TGTGCCAGCAGCGTAGCCCGGGCGACCACAGATACGCAGTATTTT.

V and J are TRBV27 and TRBJ1-4, with D uncertain. The CDR3 loop spans 12 amino acids. The ends were cut back, 3 bases at V and 8 bases at J, with 7 bases in the middle. Per germline, CDR1 MNHEY and CDR2 SMNVEV (reference sequence). CDR3 loop: CASSFWGEKLFF. The CDR3 nucleotides are TGTGCCAGCAGTTTTTGGGGAGAAAAACTGTTTTTT.

The rearrangement links TRBV29-1 to TRBJ1-4, with 8 bases fitting TRBD1. Per germline, CDR1 SQVTM and CDR2 ANQGSEA. V gave up 6 bases and J gave up 8 bases; unmatched junction bases: 8. The CDR3 runs to 13 residues. CDR3 bases: TGCAGCGTCGTGGACAGGGTTGGGGAAAAACTGTTTTTT. Residues: CSVVDRVGEKLFF.

The chain links TRBV12-3 or TRBV12-4 to TRBJ1-2, with 7 nucleotides matching TRBD1. J was trimmed by 8 bases and V by 2 bases; bases with no gene match: 11. The CDR3 extends over 15 amino acids. CDR3 nucleotides: TGTGCCAGCAGTTTATTCGTCAGGGGGAGGGGAGGCTACACCTTC. Encoded protein: CASSLFVRGRGGYTF.

This clonotype was seen a few times. The chain has TRBV15 and TRBJ1-5, with TRBD1 as a possible D gene (5 bases). Germline CDR1 LNHNV, CDR2 YYDKDF (reference sequence). Trimming removed 0 bases from V and 7 bases from J, with 16 bases in between. CDR3 size: 16 residues. The CDR3 here is CATSRDYGTLGQPQHF. CDR3 nucleotides: TGTGCCACCAGCAGAGATTATGGGACGCTAGGGCAGCCCCAGCATTTT.

This rearrangement joins TRBV11-3 to TRBJ2-3; D is uncertain. Germline V gene data show CDR1 as SGHNT and CDR2 as YENEEA. V lost 4 bases, J lost 1 base, and 9 bases lay in between. This CDR3 contains 14 residues. The CDR3 DNA sequence: TGTGCCAGCAGCTCGGGCAGCGGCACAGATACGCAGTATTTT. Translating gives CASSSGSGTDTQYF.

The CDR3 coding sequence is TGTGCCATCAGTCCAGCGGGGACTTCCTACAATGAGCAGTTCTTC. It encodes CAISPAGTSYNEQFF. V and J are TRBV10-3 and TRBJ2-1, with 7 positions matching TRBD2. Germline CDR1 is ENHRY and CDR2 is SYGVKD. This CDR3 comprises 15 residues. J lost 1 base, V lost 5 bases, and 5 bases had no gene match.

Only a few counts were recorded for this clonotype. The chain has TRBV15 and TRBJ2-6, with TRBD2 matching over 9 bases. CDR1 is LNHNV and CDR2 is YYDKDF in the germline V gene (reference sequence). This CDR3 has 19 amino acids. Germline trimming cut 0 bases from V and 1 base from J; bases unmatched to any gene: 7. As DNA, the CDR3 is TGTGCCACCAGCAGAGATGCGGCGGGAGGGCCTTCTGGGGCCAACGTCCTGACTTTC. Translation: CATSRDAAGGPSGANVLTF.

The rearrangement joins TRBV4-1 to TRBJ2-2; D may correspond to TRBD1 or TRBD2 (5 bases each). CDR1 is MGHRA and CDR2 is YSYEKL in the germline V gene. V was cut by 4 bases and J by 0 bases, with 9 bases left in between. The length of the CDR3 is 15 residues. The CDR3 DNA reads TGCGCCAGCAGCCGCAGGGACCCGAACACCGGGGAGCTGTTTTTT. Translating gives CASSRRDPNTGELFF.

The chain recombines TRBV21-1 with TRBJ2-6; the D call in the table, TRBD1, was not verified against the DNA. TRBV21-1 is assigned pseudogene status. CDR3 length: 17 amino acids. The CDR3 DNA follows: TGTGCCAGCAGCAAATGGGTTACAGGGGATGGGGCCAACGTCCTGACTTTC. Its protein is CASSKWVTGDGANVLTF.

This clonotype was detected a few times. The chain carries TRBV6-2 or TRBV6-3 and TRBJ2-1; no clear D. V dropped 4 bases and J dropped 8 bases, with 12 bases sitting between them. Germline V lookup: CDR1 MNHEY, CDR2 SVGEGT. The CDR3 is 13 amino acids. The CDR3 bases are TGTGCCAGCAGTTTTTACCGGAAGGATGAGCAGTTCTTC. Its protein is CASSFYRKDEQFF.

Only a few counts were recorded for this clonotype. This chain links TRBV12-3 or TRBV12-4 with TRBJ2-2; D is possibly TRBD1 (5 bases). V was clipped by 2 bases and J by 6 bases, with 13 bases between them. The CDR3 runs 15 residues. The CDR3 reads CASSLMGPWAGELFF. The CDR3 region has the DNA TGTGCCAGCAGTTTAATGGGGCCGTGGGCCGGGGAGCTGTTTTTT.

This chain connects TRBV6-1 to TRBJ2-3, with TRBD2 matching 8 bases. The V and J ends lost 9 bases and 3 bases, in that order; junction bases with no gene match: 11. Per the germline V gene, CDR1 is MNHNS and CDR2 is SASEGT. The CDR3 loop spans 15 amino acids. This CDR3 is CASPGLAPGTDTQYF. The CDR3 region has the DNA TGTGCCAGTCCTGGACTAGCCCCTGGAACAGATACGCAGTATTTT.

This clonotype was seen many times. The chain joins TRBV11-2 to TRBJ2-1; 12 bases are a match to TRBD1. CDR1 is SGHAT, CDR2 FQNNGV, per germline. The J segment lost 7 bases and the V segment lost 4 bases, leaving 11 bases of the junction unmatched. CDR3 length equals 17 residues. CDR3: CASSSRLGQGAINEQFF. CDR3 DNA: TGTGCCAGCAGCTCACGTTTGGGACAGGGGGCTATTAATGAGCAGTTCTTC.

The V gene is TRBV18, the J gene TRBJ2-7, with 7 positions matching TRBD1. V lost 3 bases and J lost 3; bases outside the gene matches: 8. Germline V lookup: CDR1 KGHSH, CDR2 LQKENI. The CDR3 has 15 amino acids. Here the CDR3 DNA reads TGTGCCAGCTCACCGGCCGCAGGGGGAATCTACGAGCAGTACTTC. It translates to CASSPAAGGIYEQYF.

The chain uses TRBV7-2 and TRBJ1-3; D possibly corresponds to TRBD1 (5 bases). V lost 3 bases, J lost 6 bases, and 15 bases lay in between. CDR1 is SGHTA and CDR2 is FQGNSA in the germline V gene. The CDR3 is 15 residues long. The CDR3: CASSFVRRGENTIYF. CDR3 nucleotides: TGTGCCAGCAGCTTTGTGAGAAGGGGTGAAAACACCATATATTTT.

The V call is TRBV20-1, the J call TRBJ2-3; tentative D call: TRBD2 (6 bases). The CDR3 loop spans 15 amino acids. The V end was cut by 5 bases, the J end by 4 bases, with 19 bases between. CDR1 and CDR2 from the germline V gene are DFQATT and SNEGSKA (reference sequence). CDR3 DNA: TGCAGTGCTGTTCGGACTATAAACGGTCCAGATACGCAGTATTTT. Translating gives CSAVRTINGPDTQYF.

This clonotype appeared a few times. CDR3 sequence: CASSIRRNGNEQFF. The CDR3 DNA reads TGTGCCAGCAGTATACGGCGAAACGGTAATGAGCAGTTCTTC. The chain is built from TRBV28 and TRBJ2-1, with D uncertain. The CDR3 sequence is 14 residues long. The germline V gene encodes CDR1 MDHEN and CDR2 SYDVKM. Trimming shortened V by 5 bases and J by 7 bases, and 15 bases separated the two germline ends.

This clonotype occurred a few times. V and J are TRBV9 and TRBJ2-4; no firm D call. Between the trimmed V and J ends, which lost 0 bases and 12 bases, there was a span of 16 bases. Per germline, CDR1 SGDLS and CDR2 YYNGEE. CDR3 length equals 14 residues. CDR3 nucleotide sequence: TGTGCCAGCAGCGTAGACCCGGCGGCTACTGATCAGTACTTC. As protein: CASSVDPAATDQYF. Supplemented by reference TRBV9 and TRBJ2-4, the full variable domain reads DSGVTQTPKHLITATGQRVTLRCSPRSGDLSVYWYQQSLDQGLQFLIQYYNGEERAKGNILERFSAQQFPDLHSELNLSSLELGDSALYFCASSVDPAATDQYFGAGTRLSVL.

This clonotype was seen repeatedly, ten times or more. The chain is built from TRBV29-1 and TRBJ2-1, with a possible D match to TRBD1 (6 bases). Germline-derived CDR1 and CDR2 are SQVTM and ANQGSEA. Trimming took off 4 bases at V and 3 bases at J, with 16 bases between the two ends. The CDR3 is 15 residues long. CDR3 nucleotides: TGCAGCGTTGGGCCCCGGGAAGGGGGCTACAATGAGCAGTTCTTC. Its translation is CSVGPREGGYNEQFF.

A few counts support this clonotype. This CDR3 reads CASSIGTTTDTQYF. For the CDR3, the DNA is TGTGCCAGCAGCATAGGGACTACCACAGATACGCAGTATTTT. The V gene is TRBV7-9, the J gene TRBJ2-3, with 7 positions matching TRBD2. The CDR3 spans 14 residues. J lost 2 bases, V lost 5 bases, and 4 bases had no gene match. Per germline, CDR1 SEHNR and CDR2 FQNEAQ (reference sequence).

This clonotype was counted only a few times. V usage is TRBV6-1 and J usage is TRBJ2-7, with no clear D. Germline V gives CDR1 MNHNS, CDR2 SASEGT. This CDR3 has 15 residues. V was cut by 8 bases and J by 0 bases, with 17 bases left in between. The CDR3 region has the DNA TGTGCCAGCCAGGAGTGGCCAAAAAGCTCCTACGAGCAGTACTTC. Translated, it gives CASQEWPKSSYEQYF.

This chain connects TRBV11-2 to TRBJ1-1; D unresolved. Germline values: CDR1 SGHAT, CDR2 FQNNGV. The CDR3 loop spans 14 amino acids. V was trimmed by 7 bases and J by 0 bases, leaving 12 bases between them. CDR3 nucleotides: TGTGCCAGCACCCGAACGGGTTTGAACACTGAAGCTTTCTTT. This translates into CASTRTGLNTEAFF.

This chain connects TRBV14 to TRBJ1-4; TRBD1 might be the D (5 bases). This CDR3 is 14 amino acids long. CDR1 SGHDN and CDR2 FVKESK come from the germline V gene. The V end was cut by 1 base, the J end by 8 bases, with 11 bases between. The CDR3 DNA reads as TGTGCCAGCAGCCAAGTAGGGGTTGGCGAAAAACTGTTTTTT. Its translation is CASSQVGVGEKLFF. Together with reference TRBV14 and TRBJ1-4, the CDR3 gives the full variable domain: EAGVTQFPSHSVIEKGQTVTLRCDPISGHDNLYWYRRVMGKEIKFLLHFVKESKQDESGMPNNRFLAERTGGTYSTLKVQPAELEDSGVYFCASSQVGVGEKLFFGSGTQLSVL.

The chain combines TRBV4-1 with TRBJ2-7; D is unclear. Trimming left V 0 bases short and J 3 bases short, with 9 bases between. Germline V gene lookup returns CDR1 MGHRA and CDR2 YSYEKL. The CDR3 sequence is 14 residues long. Here the CDR3 DNA reads TGCGCCAGCAGCCAAGATAGGAAGTACTACGAGCAGTACTTC. It encodes CASSQDRKYYEQYF.

This clonotype occurred many times. The V gene is TRBV6-5, the J gene TRBJ2-7; D unclear. The CDR3 sequence is 14 residues long. V lost 2 bases and J 2 bases, leaving 10 bases between the germline ends. Germline CDR1 is MNHEY and CDR2 is SVGAGI. In nucleotides, the CDR3 is TGTGCCAGCAGTTACAGGTCAGGAACCTACGAGCAGTACTTC. Its translation is CASSYRSGTYEQYF.

This clonotype was seen a few times. The V and J genes are TRBV5-1 and TRBJ2-7; D is possibly TRBD1 (6 bases). Germline lookup yields CDR1 SGHRS and CDR2 YFSETQ. The CDR3 has 15 residues. Trimming took off 0 bases at V and 5 bases at J, with 15 bases between the two ends. This chain's CDR3 is CASSLAGQGSHEQYF. In DNA, the CDR3 is TGCGCCAGCAGCTTGGCAGGTCAGGGGAGCCACGAGCAGTACTTC.

This clonotype was detected ten times or more. The chain employs TRBV5-1 and TRBJ2-5; D is unclear. V dropped 0 bases and J dropped 1 base, with 7 bases sitting between them. This CDR3 has 14 residues. Germline V lookup: CDR1 SGHRS, CDR2 YFSETQ. The CDR3 DNA reads as TGCGCCAGCAGCTTGGAGGGCGTCCAAGAGACCCAGTACTTC. Residues: CASSLEGVQETQYF.

This clonotype was recorded a few times. The chain joins TRBV3-1 to TRBJ2-7, with D unresolved. The CDR3 consists of 12 residues. Trimming pared 7 bases from V and 3 bases from J, leaving 10 bases between. CDR1 is LGHDT, CDR2 YNNKEL, per germline (reference sequence). The CDR3: CASTGRRYEQYF. The CDR3 DNA follows: TGTGCCAGCACGGGCCGACGCTACGAGCAGTACTTC.